The 11 T cell receptor beta chains below all came from one sample that was sequenced in a study of T cell repertoires in cytomegalovirus infection. These TCRs' antigens remain unknown. TCRdb processed the reads anew with MiXCR; each CDR3 protein has one entry. The sample lists around 500,000 distinct CDR3 sequences, approximately 46% seen once, with 35% to 50% in the top ten. The sequencing here drew on cultured PBMCs, taken from culture after CMV antigen stimulation. These TCRs come from a human donor in good health (CMV status not recorded). Some clones in this sample may be carry-over from other donors' samples.

The chain couples TRBV7-4 to TRBJ2-3; a weak D match, TRBD2 (5 bases). This CDR3 spans 14 amino acids. Germline CDR1 SGHVT, CDR2 SQSDAQ. V was clipped by 2 bases and J by 6 bases, with 12 bases between them. The CDR3 sequence: CASSLLAGMDTQYF. The CDR3 bases are TGTGCCAGCAGCTTATTGGCCGGGATGGATACGCAGTATTTT.

The rearrangement joins TRBV5-5 to TRBJ1-4; TRBD1 matches at 10 bases. Unmatched junction bases numbered 8, after V lost 3 bases and J lost 6 bases. There are 16 residues in the CDR3. Looked up from germline, CDR1 is SGHKS and CDR2 is YYEKEE (reference sequence). In nucleotides, the CDR3 is TGTGCCAGCAGCTATTATCCCGGGACAGGGGATGAAAAACTGTTTTTT. It specifies CASSYYPGTGDEKLFF.

The chain couples TRBV7-6 to TRBJ2-2, with D unresolved. The CDR3 loop spans 13 amino acids. V lost 7 bases and J 7 bases, leaving 13 bases between the germline ends. The germline V gene encodes CDR1 SGHVS and CDR2 FNYEAQ. The CDR3 coding sequence is TGTGCCAGCACCCCCTCTGGGGTCGGGGAGCTGTTTTTT. Protein: CASTPSGVGELFF.

This clonotype was detected only a few times. The CDR3 bases are TGTGCCAGCAGTTATGACAGGTTGGGACAGCCCCAGCATTTT. It is translated as CASSYDRLGQPQHF. The chain joins TRBV7-2 to TRBJ1-5; the D gene is possibly TRBD1 (6 bases). Germline V gene sequence: CDR1 SGHTA, CDR2 FQGNSA. This CDR3 has 14 amino acids. V was shortened by 6 bases and J by 7 bases, with 16 bases between the two germline ends.

The chain has TRBV27 and TRBJ2-1; TRBD2 matches at 9 bases. Per germline, CDR1 MNHEY and CDR2 SMNVEV (reference sequence). The CDR3 runs 13 residues. The V segment lost 5 bases and the J segment 9 bases; nucleotides outside the gene matches: 5. CDR3 amino acids: CASSRGLAPEQFF. CDR3 coding DNA: TGTGCCAGCAGTAGGGGACTAGCACCTGAGCAGTTCTTC.

This clonotype came up a few times. This rearrangement joins TRBV6-6 to TRBJ1-4; unclear D gene. Germline lookup yields CDR1 MNHNY and CDR2 SVGAGI (reference sequence). The ends were cut back, 5 bases at V and 1 base at J, with 5 bases in the middle. The CDR3 spans 13 residues. The CDR3 sequence is CASSEETNEKLFF. For the CDR3, the DNA is TGTGCCAGCAGTGAGGAAACTAATGAAAAACTGTTTTTT.

The chain recombines TRBV6-6 with TRBJ2-7, with no clear D. The V gene's germline CDR1 is MNHNY and CDR2 SVGAGI (reference sequence). Trimming cost V 2 bases and J 2 bases, with 10 bases left between them. The CDR3 consists of 14 residues. The CDR3 loop reads CASSYLSDTYEQYF. The CDR3 DNA reads TGTGCCAGCAGTTACCTGAGCGATACCTACGAGCAGTACTTC.

The genes are TRBV18 and TRBJ2-1; D is undetermined. With 5 bases removed from V and 2 bases from J, the gap between germline ends came to 13 bases. Germline values: CDR1 KGHSH, CDR2 LQKENI. The CDR3 has 15 amino acids. This CDR3 is CASSALGGTYNEQFF. In DNA, the CDR3 is TGTGCCAGCTCAGCCCTCGGTGGGACCTACAATGAGCAGTTCTTC.

J is TRBJ1-6 and V is TRBV29-1; D is ambiguous. The CDR3 covers 13 residues. Trimming removed 4 bases from V and 5 bases from J, with 9 bases in between. Per germline, CDR1 SQVTM and CDR2 ANQGSEA. CDR3 sequence (DNA): TGCAGCGTTGCAGAGACCAATAATTCACCCCTCCACTTT. It encodes CSVAETNNSPLHF.

A few counts support this clonotype. The chain carries TRBV6-1 and TRBJ2-3; D gene uncertain. The CDR3 is 15 residues long. CDR1 MNHNS and CDR2 SASEGT come from the germline V gene. The V and J ends lost 8 bases and 2 bases respectively, with 17 bases between them. CDR3 region: CASPPQYEYTDTQYF. The CDR3 bases are TGTGCCAGCCCCCCGCAGTACGAGTACACAGATACGCAGTATTTT.

This clonotype has a handful of counts. This sequence joins TRBV7-2 and TRBJ2-2; 8 bases match TRBD2. CDR1 and CDR2 (germline): SGHTA, FQGNSA. The CDR3 runs 15 residues. The ends lost 2 bases at V and 3 bases at J; junction bases unmatched: 2. Here the CDR3 DNA reads TGTGCCAGCAGCTTACGACTAGCGTACACCGGGGAGCTGTTTTTT. It translates to CASSLRLAYTGELFF.